The rows below give T cell receptor beta chains drawn from one sample of a study of a mutant IDH1 vaccine in newly diagnosed glioma. Repertoires were generated with immunoSEQ multiplex PCR, while TCRdb's copy carries only in-frame clones and drops some. The repertoire has fewer than 65,000 clones, approximately 80% of them found once; the top ten carry 5% to 6.5%. Their cognate antigens are unknown. The starting material was PBMCs, obtained from a glioma patient whose treatment included an IDH1 peptide vaccine. The source of these receptors is a man aged 45-60 years with glioma. Each CDR3 is given with its conserved first and last residue. A D gene is named only where the DNA matches it firmly. Expanded clones are given a class, and other clones once, few, many or no size at all.

.,TRBV18,.,TRBJ1-5,TGTGCCAGCTCTTCAGAGGATGATCAGCCCCAGCATTTT,CASSSEDDQPQHF
.,TRBV6-6,.,TRBJ2-7,TGTGCCAGCAGTTACCTGACAGCGTCCTACGAGCAGTACTTC,CASSYLTASYEQYF
.,TRBV27,.,TRBJ2-1,TGTGCCGTGAGGGGCTCCTCCTACAATGAGCAGTTCTTC,CAVRGSSYNEQFF
TRBD1,TRBV2,.,TRBJ2-2,TGTGCCAGCAGTAGACAGGGGGTAATCGGGGAGCTGTTTTTT,CASSRQGVIGELFF
.,TRBV4-2,.,TRBJ1-2,TGTGCCAGCAGCCAAGATCTCCTGGCCCCTAACTATGGCTACACCTTC,CASSQDLLAPNYGYTF
.,TRBV14,.,TRBJ1-1,TGTGCCAGTAAGTACCGGCAAATCACTGAAGCTTTCTTT,CASKYRQITEAFF
.,TRBV2,.,TRBJ2-1,TGTGCCAGCAGTGAAGCGGGGGCCGATTACAATGAGCAGTTCTTC,CASSEAGADYNEQFF
.,TRBV5-4,.,TRBJ2-1,TGTGCCAGCAGCCCCCCAGGGCGCGGCCTGGCAAACAATGAGCAGTTCTTC,CASSPPGRGLANNEQFF
.,TRBV4-3,.,TRBJ1-1,TGCGCCAGCAGCCAGTCGGACGGGGGGACTGAAGCTTTCTTT,CASSQSDGGTEAFF
.,TRBV5-5,.,TRBJ2-1,TGTGCCAGCAGCTTGGCCAGGGGGGGGCCTCCAACCTACAATGAGCAGTTCTTC,CASSLARGGPPTYNEQFF
.,TRBV19,.,TRBJ1-1,TGTGCCAGTACCAGGACCGGAAGCATAATGAACACTGAAGCTTTCTTT,CASTRTGSIMNTEAFF
TRBD1,TRBV2,.,TRBJ2-3,TGTGCCACTGTAGGACAGGGGACTGCAGATACGCAGTATTTT,CATVGQGTADTQYF
.,TRBV5-4,.,TRBJ2-7,TGTGCCAGCAGCCAAGGACTGTCTCTTGGGGACGAGCAGTACTTC,CASSQGLSLGDEQYF
.,TRBV18,.,TRBJ2-5,TGTGCCAGCTCACCGGAGCGGGTGAAGACCCAGTACTTC,CASSPERVKTQYF
.,TRBV30,.,TRBJ2-7,TGTGCCTGGAGTGTAACGTCCTACGAGCAGTACTTC,CAWSVTSYEQYF
.,TRBV5-1,.,TRBJ2-1,TGCGCCAGCAGCTTGCCAGGGGCGAGTGAGCAGTTCTTC,CASSLPGASEQFF
.,TRBV9,.,TRBJ2-2,TGTGCCAGCAGCGTAGGACAGACGAACACCGGGGAGCTGTTTTTT,CASSVGQTNTGELFF
TRBD1,TRBV7-8,.,TRBJ1-2,TGTGCCAGCAGCCCCCCCCTGGGACAGGGCAGCGGCTACACCTTC,CASSPPLGQGSGYTF
TRBD2,TRBV5-6,.,TRBJ2-1,TGTGCCAGCAGCGGTACTAGCGGGAGTTGGAATGAGCAGTTCTTC,CASSGTSGSWNEQFF
.,TRBV7-2,.,TRBJ1-1,TGTGCCAGCAGCACCGGGACTACGGCCATGGCTGAAGCTTTCTTT,CASSTGTTAMAEAFF
.,TRBV2,.,TRBJ1-5,TGTGCCAGCGGGGGAAAAACATCCGGTCAGCCCCAGCATTTT,CASGGKTSGQPQHF
.,TRBV29-1,.,TRBJ2-2,TGCAGCGTCGCCCCGACTCTCACCGGGGAGCTGTTTTTT,CSVAPTLTGELFF
.,TRBV9,.,TRBJ1-4,TGTGCCAGCAGCGCCGATTGGGTAACTAATGAAAAACTGTTTTTT,CASSADWVTNEKLFF
.,TRBV14,once,TRBJ2-5,TGTGCCAGCAGCCATTTTGGGGCCGGCGAGACCCAGTACTTC,CASSHFGAGETQYF
.,TRBV6-5,.,TRBJ1-1,TGTGCCAGCAGTCACCGGGGGTTGAGCACTGAAGCTTTCTTT,CASSHRGLSTEAFF
TRBD1,TRBV6-1,once,TRBJ1-6,TGTGCCAGCACCGAAACGGGACAGGTGTGGTCACCCCTCCACTTT,CASTETGQVWSPLHF
.,TRBV7-9,.,TRBJ1-5,TGTGCCAGCAGCAGCTCAGGCAGGGACAATCAGCCCCAGCATTTT,CASSSSGRDNQPQHF
.,TRBV18,.,TRBJ1-2,TGTGCCAGCTCCCAGGACAGTTCTAACTATGGCTACACCTTC,CASSQDSSNYGYTF
.,TRBV2,.,TRBJ1-2,TGTGCCAGCAGTGAAGAGGGCCTTCCCGGGAGCCATGGCTACACCTTC,CASSEEGLPGSHGYTF
.,TRBV27,.,TRBJ2-7,TGTGCCAGCAGTTTAGGTGCGGACAGATCCTACGAGCAGTACTTC,CASSLGADRSYEQYF
TRBD2,TRBV7-3,.,TRBJ2-5,TGTGCCAGCAGCACCCAGCGGGGCGAGGGGGAGACCCAGTACTTC,CASSTQRGEGETQYF
.,TRBV15,.,TRBJ2-7,TGTGCCACCAGCAGGAACCCCATAGACGAGCAGTACTTC,CATSRNPIDEQYF
TRBD1,TRBV10-2,.,TRBJ1-1,TGCGCCACCGGGGCCGGGACAGGGGGCACTGAAGCTTTCTTT,CATGAGTGGTEAFF
.,TRBV7-6,.,TRBJ2-3,TGTGCCAGCAGCTTAGCGGGGGCTAGCACAGATACGCAGTATTTT,CASSLAGASTDTQYF
TRBD2,TRBV5-1,.,TRBJ2-3,TGCGCCAGCAGTGGAGCGGGAAGATTCACAGATACGCAGTATTTT,CASSGAGRFTDTQYF
TRBD1,TRBV5-6,few,TRBJ2-2,TGTGCCAGCAGCTTTGGGGACAGGGGGAACACCGGGGAGCTGTTTTTT,CASSFGDRGNTGELFF
TRBD1,TRBV25-1,.,TRBJ2-3,TGTGCCAGCAGTGATGGGGGTACAGGGGGAGTCCTGTATTTT,CASSDGGTGGVLYF
.,TRBV6-1,once,TRBJ1-1,TGTGCCAGCAGTGAAACGGGGAACACTGAAGCTTTCTTT,CASSETGNTEAFF
TRBD2,TRBV5-1,.,TRBJ2-3,TGCGCCAGCAGCTTGGGCGGGGGGGCAGATACGCAGTATTTT,CASSLGGGADTQYF
.,TRBV15,.,TRBJ1-6,TGTGCCACCAGCAGAGAAACAGGGATAAGTTCACCCCTCCACTTT,CATSRETGISSPLHF
.,TRBV29-1,.,TRBJ2-7,TGCAGCGTTCAGACGAACAGCTACGAGCAGTACTTC,CSVQTNSYEQYF
.,TRBV19,.,TRBJ2-1,TGTGCCAGTAGTATAGGGGGGTTTGAGCAGTTCTTC,CASSIGGFEQFF
TRBD1,TRBV5-4,few,TRBJ1-6,TGTGCCAGCAGCTTAACAGGGGACAGTAATTCACCCCTCCACTTT,CASSLTGDSNSPLHF
TRBD2,TRBV4-1,.,TRBJ2-5,TGCGCCAGCAGCCAAGATCCTGCTAGCGGGATAGAGACCCAGTACTTC,CASSQDPASGIETQYF
TRBD2,TRBV7-2,.,TRBJ2-1,TGTGCCAGCAGCTTGATGACTAGCGGATACAATGAGCAGTTCTTC,CASSLMTSGYNEQFF
.,TRBV27,.,TRBJ1-5,TGTGCCAGCAGTTCCCTAAGCCCCGGGGAGCCCCAGCATTTT,CASSSLSPGEPQHF
.,TRBV2,.,TRBJ1-2,TGTGCCAGCACCTACGACTCGGGTGGCTATGGCTACACCTTC,CASTYDSGGYGYTF
TRBD2,TRBV4-1,.,TRBJ2-7,TGCGCCAGCAGCCGCGTGACTAGCGGGAGGCCAAGTCGCGACGAGCAGTACTTC,CASSRVTSGRPSRDEQYF
TRBD1,TRBV19,.,TRBJ1-2,TGTGCCAGTACAGGGGGATATGGCTACACCTTC,CASTGGYGYTF
.,TRBV4-2,.,TRBJ2-7,TGTGCCAGCAGCCAAGGGGCCGGGAGCGGGTACGAGCAGTACTTC,CASSQGAGSGYEQYF
.,TRBV19,.,TRBJ1-5,TGTGCCAGTAGAGGAGTATTATCGGGGGCGGGCAATCAGCCCCAGCATTTT,CASRGVLSGAGNQPQHF
.,TRBV7-2,once,TRBJ1-6,TGTGCCAGCAGCTTCCCGGGGGTTGATGGGCCACCCCTCCACTTT,CASSFPGVDGPPLHF
.,TRBV30,.,TRBJ1-5,TGTGCCTGGAGTGTACCTAACAGGAATCAGCCCCAGCATTTT,CAWSVPNRNQPQHF
TRBD1,TRBV7-9,.,TRBJ1-4,TGTGCCAGCAGCTTTGGTACAGGGGGAAATGAAAAACTGTTTTTT,CASSFGTGGNEKLFF
.,TRBV4-3,.,TRBJ1-1,TGCGCCAGCAGCCAAGGGAGAACTCTTGGGACTGAAGCTTTCTTT,CASSQGRTLGTEAFF
.,TRBV30,.,TRBJ2-7,TGTGCCTGGGGGGTCTACGAGCAGTACTTC,CAWGVYEQYF
.,TRBV19,few,TRBJ1-1,TGTGCCACCTTTGAAGCTTTCTTT,CATFEAFF
TRBD1,TRBV2,once,TRBJ1-5,TGTGCCAGCAGCCAACGACAGGGACATCAGCCCCAGCATTTT,CASSQRQGHQPQHF
.,TRBV2,.,TRBJ1-1,TGTGTCATTTTGGGGCCATTGAACACTGAAGCTTTCTTT,CVILGPLNTEAFF